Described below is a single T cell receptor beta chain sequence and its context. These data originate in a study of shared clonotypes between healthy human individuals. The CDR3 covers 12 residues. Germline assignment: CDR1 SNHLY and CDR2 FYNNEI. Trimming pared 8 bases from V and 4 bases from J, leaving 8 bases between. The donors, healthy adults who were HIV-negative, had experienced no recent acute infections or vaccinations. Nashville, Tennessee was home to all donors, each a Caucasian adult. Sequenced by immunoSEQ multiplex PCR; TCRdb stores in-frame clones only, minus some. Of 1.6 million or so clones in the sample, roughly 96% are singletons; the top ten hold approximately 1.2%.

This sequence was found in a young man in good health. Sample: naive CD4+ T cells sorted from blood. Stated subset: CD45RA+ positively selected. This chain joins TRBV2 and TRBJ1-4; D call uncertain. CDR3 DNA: TGTGCCAGCCGGGCAGATAATGAAAAACTGTTTTTT. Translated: CASRADNEKLFF.